This TCR beta chain emerged from a study of T cells in tuberculosis. Study-wide context: The T cells targeted glucose monomycolate, a mycobacterial lipid, via CD1B.

Broader study findings: A GMM-specific repertoire classifier reached 80% to 90% accuracy, AUROC about 0.87. Shorter CDR3-alpha in active tuberculosis partly drove smaller distances.

This CDR3 contains 15 residues. CDR1 and CDR2 from the germline V gene are MNHEY and SVGAGI. V lost 2 bases, J lost 5 bases, and 10 bases lay in between. About this clone itself: What it recognizes is unknown.

Using immunoSEQ multiplex PCR, the repertoire was profiled, and TCRdb retains in-frame clones only, with some absent. The sample yields some 29,000 clones, about 90% seen once. On average about 100,000 T cells per donor were immunosequenced. The rearrangement uses TRBV6-5 and TRBJ1-6; perhaps TRBD1 as D (5 bases). This receptor was identified in a donor between 10 and 35 years old with latent tuberculosis or without tuberculosis infection. The sequencing input was PBMCs. DNA for the CDR3: TGTGCCAGCAGTTACCGACAGATAAATAATTCACCCCTCCACTTT. Its translation: CASSYRQINNSPLHF.